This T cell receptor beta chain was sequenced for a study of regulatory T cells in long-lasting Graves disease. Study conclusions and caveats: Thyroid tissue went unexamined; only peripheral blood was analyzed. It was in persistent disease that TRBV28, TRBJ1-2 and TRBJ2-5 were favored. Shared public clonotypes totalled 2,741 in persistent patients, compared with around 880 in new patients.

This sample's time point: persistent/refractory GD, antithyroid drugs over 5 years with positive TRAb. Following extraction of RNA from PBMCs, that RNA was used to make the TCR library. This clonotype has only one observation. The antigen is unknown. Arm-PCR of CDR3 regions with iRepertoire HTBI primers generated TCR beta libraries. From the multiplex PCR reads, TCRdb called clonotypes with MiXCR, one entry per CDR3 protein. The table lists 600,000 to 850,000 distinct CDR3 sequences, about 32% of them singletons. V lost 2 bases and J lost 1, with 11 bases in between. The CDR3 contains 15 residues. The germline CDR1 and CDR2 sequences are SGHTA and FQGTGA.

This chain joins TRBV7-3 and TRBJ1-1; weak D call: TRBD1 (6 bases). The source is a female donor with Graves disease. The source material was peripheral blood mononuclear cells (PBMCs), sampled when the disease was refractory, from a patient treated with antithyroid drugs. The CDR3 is CASSLGGRPNTEAFF. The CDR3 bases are TGTGCCAGCAGCTTAGGGGGCAGACCGAACACTGAAGCTTTCTTT.